These 17 T cell receptor beta chains were all obtained from the same sample, sequenced in a study of blood T cell repertoires in COVID-19. The method was immunoSEQ multiplex PCR; TCRdb's version includes in-frame clones alone and lacks a portion of them. This table has about 210,000 clones, over 75% appearing once. The sequencing sample was made of peripheral blood. The source is a human donor in a cohort sampled during active COVID-19.

The V gene is TRBV7-2, the J gene TRBJ1-6; 7 bases fit TRBD1. J gave up 8 bases and V 2 bases, and 3 bases lay outside the gene matches. This CDR3 comprises 14 residues. CDR1 is SGHTA, CDR2 FQGNSA, per germline. The CDR3 DNA reads TGTGCCAGCAGCTTATTACAGGGGTATTCACCCCTCCACTTT. Encoded protein: CASSLLQGYSPLHF.

The CDR3 sequence is CASSYRGGRETQYF. DNA of the CDR3: TGTGCCAGCAGTTACCGTGGGGGGAGAGAGACCCAGTACTTC. V usage is TRBV6-5 and J usage is TRBJ2-5, with D perhaps matching TRBD2 (6 bases). The V end lost 2 bases, the J end lost 4 bases, and 11 bases lay between the germline ends. There are 14 residues in the CDR3. Germline values: CDR1 MNHEY, CDR2 SVGAGI.

This sequence joins TRBV6-1 and TRBJ1-4; 7 bases fit TRBD1. J was trimmed by 4 bases and V by 3 bases; bases with no gene match: 2. Germline CDR1 and CDR2: MNHNS and SASEGT. CDR3 size: 14 residues. The CDR3 loop reads CASSDPGGNEKLFF. CDR3 sequence (DNA): TGTGCCAGCAGTGACCCAGGGGGTAATGAAAAACTGTTTTTT.

The chain has TRBV28 and TRBJ1-5; D call uncertain. CDR1 and CDR2 from the germline V gene are MDHEN and SYDVKM. V was trimmed by 4 bases and J by 1 base, leaving 8 bases between them. The CDR3 is 14 amino acids. Here the CDR3 reads CASSYVSSNQPQHF. Here the CDR3 DNA reads TGTGCCAGCAGTTATGTTTCGAGCAATCAGCCCCAGCATTTT.

V usage is TRBV9 and J usage is TRBJ2-7; 7 nucleotides match TRBD1. The V segment lost 4 bases and the J segment 2 bases; nucleotides outside the gene matches: 3. The CDR3 sequence is 13 residues long. Per the germline V gene, CDR1 is SGDLS and CDR2 is YYNGEE. The CDR3 sequence is CASSLGTAYEQYF. The CDR3 nucleotides read TGTGCCAGCAGCCTTGGGACAGCCTACGAGCAGTACTTC.

The V call is TRBV9, the J call TRBJ1-2, with 8 bases aligning to TRBD1. The germline gives CDR1 SGDLS, CDR2 YYNGEE. This CDR3 is 13 amino acids long. The trim removed 6 bases at V and 4 bases at J, leaving 5 bases unmatched. CDR3 residues: CASTVGQGYGYTF. CDR3 DNA: TGTGCCAGCACCGTTGGACAGGGCTATGGCTACACCTTC.

The chain combines TRBV7-9 with TRBJ2-1, with D unresolved. Per the germline V gene, CDR1 is SEHNR and CDR2 is FQNEAQ (reference sequence). The CDR3 is 12 amino acids. Trimming removed 3 bases at V and 9 bases at J, with 9 bases between. In DNA form, the CDR3 reads TGTGCCAGCAGCTTTCGGGTGAGTGAGCAGTTCTTC. Translated: CASSFRVSEQFF.

This rearrangement joins TRBV9 to TRBJ2-7; TRBD2 might be the D (6 bases). V gave up 4 bases and J gave up 7 bases, with 21 bases separating them. The CDR3 length is 15 residues. Germline V CDR1 and CDR2: SGDLS, YYNGEE. CDR3 sequence (DNA): TGTGCCAGCAGCCCCCAGGAGGGTAGTTTAGCGGAGCAGTACTTC. Amino acid sequence: CASSPQEGSLAEQYF.

The CDR3 region is CASSSRQRSSYEQYF. The CDR3 nucleotides are TGTGCCAGCAGTTCTCGACAGAGGTCCTCCTACGAGCAGTACTTC. The gene calls are TRBV27 and TRBJ2-7, with D perhaps matching TRBD1 (5 bases). The ends were cut back, 4 bases at V and 0 bases at J, with 13 bases in the middle. In germline, CDR1 is MNHEY, CDR2 SMNVEV (reference sequence). The CDR3 contains 15 residues.

The rearrangement uses TRBV7-2 and TRBJ2-7; TRBD1 is a possible D gene (6 bases). Germline values: CDR1 SGHTA, CDR2 FQGNSA. The V end lost 6 bases, the J end lost 2 bases, and 14 bases lay between the germline ends. This CDR3 is built from 14 residues. CDR3 amino acids: CASRAVAGAYEQYF. For the CDR3, the DNA is TGTGCCAGCAGGGCGGTCGCAGGGGCCTACGAGCAGTACTTC.

The V and J genes are TRBV4-2 and TRBJ2-2; 7 nucleotides match TRBD1. The junction had 7 bases not matched to a gene; V was cut back by 1 base and J by 5 bases. This CDR3 has 16 amino acids. Germline V gives CDR1 LGHNA, CDR2 YNFKEQ. The CDR3 reads CASSQGARGLTGELFF. The DNA of the CDR3 is TGTGCCAGCAGCCAAGGGGCAAGGGGGCTTACCGGGGAGCTGTTTTTT.

The chain employs TRBV5-6 and TRBJ1-5; tentative D call: TRBD1 (5 bases). The V and J ends lost 3 bases and 2 bases respectively, with 12 bases between them. CDR1 and CDR2 (germline): SGHDT, YYEEEE. The CDR3 consists of 15 residues. CDR3 sequence: CASSSLSGGNQPQHF. CDR3 bases: TGTGCCAGCAGCTCCCTCTCGGGGGGCAATCAGCCCCAGCATTTT.

This clone was observed a handful of times. V usage is TRBV6-5 and J usage is TRBJ1-1, with 8 positions matching TRBD1. Germline V gene lookup returns CDR1 MNHEY and CDR2 SVGAGI. This CDR3 has 14 amino acids. V shed 6 bases, J shed 5 bases, and the junction held 8 bases outside the gene matches. This chain's CDR3 is CASSLQGGRTEAFF. CDR3 bases: TGTGCCAGCAGCTTACAGGGGGGAAGGACTGAAGCTTTCTTT.

The chain is built from TRBV25-1 and TRBJ1-2, with D possibly TRBD1 on 6 matching bases. This CDR3 is 13 amino acids long. Trimming cost V 1 base and J 8 bases, with 11 bases left between them. CDR1 and CDR2 from the germline V gene are MGHDK and SYGVNS. The CDR3 region is CASSESGDRGYTF. In DNA, the CDR3 is TGTGCCAGCAGTGAATCAGGGGACCGGGGCTACACCTTC.

The V gene is TRBV28, the J gene TRBJ1-5, with TRBD1 identical over 8 bases. The CDR3 contains 14 residues. V dropped 5 bases and J dropped 5; count of bases not matched to a gene: 5. CDR1 is MDHEN and CDR2 is SYDVKM in the germline V gene. For the CDR3, the DNA is TGTGCCAGCAGTCCCGGGACAGGACATCAGCCCCAGCATTTT. Amino acids: CASSPGTGHQPQHF.

This clone was seen a single time. The chain has TRBV19 and TRBJ2-1; 8 bases are shared with TRBD2. Germline CDR1 is LNHDA and CDR2 is SQIVND (reference sequence). J lost 8 bases, V lost 9 bases, and 9 bases had no gene match. The length of the CDR3 is 13 residues. The DNA of the CDR3 is TGTGCCAGCTTGAGCGGGAGTAAGGATGAGCAGTTCTTC. Translation: CASLSGSKDEQFF.

This clone was counted between two and nine times. As DNA, the CDR3 is TGTGCCAGCAGCGGCAAAGGGAGCTTCTCTGGAAACACCATATATTTT. It codes for CASSGKGSFSGNTIYF. This chain links TRBV2 with TRBJ1-3; the D is unclear. The V end lost 6 bases, the J end lost 0 bases, and 15 bases lay between the germline ends. The CDR3 loop spans 16 amino acids. Looked up from germline, CDR1 is SNHLY and CDR2 is FYNNEI.